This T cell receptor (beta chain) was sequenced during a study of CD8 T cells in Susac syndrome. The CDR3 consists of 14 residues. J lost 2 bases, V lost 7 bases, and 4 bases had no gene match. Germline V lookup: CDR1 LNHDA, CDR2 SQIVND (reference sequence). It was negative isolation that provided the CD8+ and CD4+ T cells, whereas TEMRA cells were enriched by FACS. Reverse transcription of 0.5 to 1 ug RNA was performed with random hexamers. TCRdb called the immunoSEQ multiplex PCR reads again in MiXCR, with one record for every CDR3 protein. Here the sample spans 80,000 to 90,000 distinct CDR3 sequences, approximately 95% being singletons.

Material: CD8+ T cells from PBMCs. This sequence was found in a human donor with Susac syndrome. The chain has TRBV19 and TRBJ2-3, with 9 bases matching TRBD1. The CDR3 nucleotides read TGTGCCAGTAAGGGACAGGGATCCACAGATACGCAGTATTTT. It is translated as CASKGQGSTDTQYF.